This T cell receptor (beta chain) is from a study of blood T cell repertoires in COVID-19. Study-wide background: Researchers got acute and convalescent COVID-19 samples from the United States, Italy and Spain. T cells, B-cell-depleted T cells, or PBMCs supplied cDNA or gDNA.

Authors' analysis steps: Amplification from reference gene primers served as the basis for estimated nucleated cell counts. Sequencing used immunoSEQ multiplex PCR; TCRdb keeps in-frame clones, though not all of them. V, J and clone size reflect that table, while D and trimming were determined from the DNA. The sample gives about 350,000 clones, roughly 89% of which show up once; 3% to 4.5% is in the top ten. Enrollment of patients from Seattle took place during active infection, with longitudinal follow-up. The CDR3 extends over 17 amino acids. Trimming pared 0 bases from V and 0 bases from J, leaving 14 bases between. Germline CDR1 is SGHRS and CDR2 is YFSETQ.

Sequenced: peripheral blood. This TCR came from a woman aged 55 to 70 with COVID-19, enrolled during active disease. The chain has TRBV5-1 and TRBJ2-3; D is possibly TRBD1 (5 bases). The CDR3 reads CASSLAPQGISTDTQYF. CDR3 DNA: TGCGCCAGCAGCTTGGCCCCTCAGGGTATTAGCACAGATACGCAGTATTTT.